What follows are 14 T cell receptor beta chains derived from one specimen sequenced in a study of cytomegalovirus exposure and HLA in healthy donors. TCRdb's copy holds only in-frame clones and misses some; the assay was immunoSEQ multiplex PCR. This sample has 180,000 or so clones, with about nine tenths found just once. The sample comprised PBMCs. These receptors came from a man aged 18 to 29 in good health and CMV-seropositive.

The chain joins TRBV5-1 to TRBJ2-1; 8 bases are shared with TRBD2. Germline assignment: CDR1 SGHRS and CDR2 YFSETQ. This CDR3 contains 19 residues. V shed 1 base and J 5 bases; nucleotides not matched to a gene: 17. In DNA form, the CDR3 reads TGCGCCAGCAGCTTGCGGGCGGGAGGAACCCCAATGACGGACAATGAGCAGTTCTTC. Protein product: CASSLRAGGTPMTDNEQFF.

The V gene is TRBV5-1, the J gene TRBJ2-3; the match to TRBD1 covers 9 bases. This CDR3 spans 15 amino acids. Germline V lookup: CDR1 SGHRS, CDR2 YFSETQ. V lost 4 bases, J lost 0 bases, and 3 bases stayed unmatched. The chain's CDR3 is CASSAQGASTDTQYF. CDR3 nucleotides: TGCGCCAGCAGCGCACAGGGGGCTAGCACAGATACGCAGTATTTT.

This rearrangement joins TRBV7-9 to TRBJ1-2; a possible D gene is TRBD1 (5 bases). The V end lost 0 bases, the J end lost 7 bases, and 15 bases lay between the germline ends. Germline CDR1 and CDR2: SEHNR and FQNEAQ (reference sequence). The CDR3 extends over 15 amino acids. In nucleotides, the CDR3 is TGTGCCAGCAGCTTAGCGACGGGGGACTGGAGTGGCTACACCTTC. Translated: CASSLATGDWSGYTF.

This clone occurred a few times. The chain is built from TRBV6-5 and TRBJ1-5; tentatively, D is TRBD1 (5 bases). Trimming shortened V by 4 bases and J by 8 bases, and 18 bases separated the two germline ends. The CDR3 is 15 residues long. Germline lookup yields CDR1 MNHEY and CDR2 SVGAGI. This chain's CDR3 is CASSLGWGGTEPQHF. CDR3 nucleotide sequence: TGTGCCAGCAGTTTGGGGTGGGGGGGAACGGAGCCCCAGCATTTT.

A single count supports this clone. The chain has TRBV9 and TRBJ2-1; 7 bases fit TRBD2. Losses at the gene ends were 4 bases for V and 2 bases for J; bases not matched to a gene: 6. Germline V CDR1 and CDR2: SGDLS, YYNGEE. The CDR3 totals 15 residues. The CDR3 is CASSPSGAPYNEQFF. DNA of the CDR3: TGTGCCAGCAGCCCGAGCGGGGCTCCCTACAATGAGCAGTTCTTC.

The gene calls are TRBV28 and TRBJ2-3; TRBD2 matches at 7 bases. Germline CDR1 MDHEN, CDR2 SYDVKM. The CDR3 is made up of 15 amino acids. J was trimmed by 2 bases and V by 6 bases; bases with no gene match: 8. The CDR3 spells CASSTLAAFTDTQYF. CDR3 DNA: TGTGCCAGCAGCACTCTAGCGGCGTTCACAGATACGCAGTATTTT. Supplemented by reference TRBV28 and TRBJ2-3, the full variable domain reads DVKVTQSSRYLVKRTGEKVFLECVQDMDHENMFWYRQDPGLGLRLIYFSYDVKMKEKGDIPEGYSVSREKKERFSLILESASTNQTSMYLCASSTLAAFTDTQYFGPGTRLTVL.

The chain has TRBV28 and TRBJ2-1; 7 bases fit TRBD1. The CDR3 spans 16 residues. Germline V CDR1 and CDR2: MDHEN, SYDVKM. Trimming took 6 bases from V and 8 from J; bases not matched to a gene: 16. CDR3 nucleotides: TGTGCCAGCAGAAGGTCCGGGACAGAATTGCCCGATGAGCAGTTCTTC. This encodes CASRRSGTELPDEQFF.

This clone was recorded only once. The chain employs TRBV4-2 and TRBJ2-5, with 9 bases lining up with TRBD1. J gave up 5 bases and V 0 bases, and 1 base lay outside the gene matches. The germline gives CDR1 LGHNA, CDR2 YNFKEQ. This CDR3 region has 14 residues. Here the CDR3 DNA reads TGTGCCAGCAGCCAAGAAGGGACAGGGGAGACCCAGTACTTC. Encoded protein: CASSQEGTGETQYF.

V usage is TRBV10-3 and J usage is TRBJ2-7; 7 bases line up with TRBD1. This CDR3 has 14 residues. Germline CDR1 ENHRY, CDR2 SYGVKD. The V and J ends lost 0 bases and 3 bases, in that order; junction bases with no gene match: 2. CDR3 sequence: CAISESRDSYEQYF. CDR3 bases: TGTGCCATCAGTGAGTCCCGGGACAGCTACGAGCAGTACTTC.

The rearrangement joins TRBV5-1 to TRBJ2-7; 7 positions match TRBD1. The germline V gene has CDR1 SGHRS and CDR2 YFSETQ. Trimming took 2 bases from V and 0 from J; bases not matched to a gene: 8. This CDR3 contains 16 residues. The DNA of the CDR3 is TGCGCCAGCAGCTTATCCCGACAGGGAAGCTCCTACGAGCAGTACTTC. Amino acids: CASSLSRQGSSYEQYF.

The rearrangement joins TRBV21-1 to TRBJ1-2; the table calls TRBD1, which could not be checked here. TRBV21-1 is reported as a pseudogene. CDR3 size: 18 residues. The CDR3 here is CASSSGTGAKTTLFGYTF. In DNA, the CDR3 is TGTGCCAGCAGCTCGGGGACAGGGGCCAAAACAACCCTCTTTGGCTACACCTTC.

V usage is TRBV19 and J usage is TRBJ2-7; no reliable D call. Germline CDR1 reads LNHDA; CDR2 reads SQIVND (reference sequence). This CDR3 contains 14 residues. V lost 1 base and J lost 2, with 9 bases in between. CDR3 coding DNA: TGTGCCAGTAGTATAGGGCAGAACGCCTACGAGCAGTACTTC. Its translation: CASSIGQNAYEQYF.

The genes are TRBV10-3 and TRBJ2-5, with D unclear. This CDR3 is built from 14 residues. V lost 0 bases and J 5 bases, leaving 10 bases between the germline ends. Germline V gene lookup returns CDR1 ENHRY and CDR2 SYGVKD. This CDR3 reads CAISESALAETQYF. CDR3 bases: TGTGCCATCAGTGAGTCGGCCCTGGCTGAGACCCAGTACTTC.

This clone occurred once. The CDR3, as DNA: TGTGCCAGCAGTTACTCAAACGGGTTTGGTGAGCCCCAGCATTTT. Translating gives CASSYSNGFGEPQHF. The rearrangement links TRBV6-5 to TRBJ1-5; D ambiguous. V lost 0 bases and J lost 8, with 14 bases in between. In germline, CDR1 is MNHEY, CDR2 SVGAGI. The CDR3 has 15 residues.